Presented here are 24 T cell receptor beta chains from one specimen sequenced in a study of OX40 agonist ivuxolimab in advanced cancers. Using immunoSEQ multiplex PCR, the repertoire was profiled, and TCRdb retains in-frame clones only, with some absent. The table includes 60,000 to 80,000 clones, 86% detected once. Sequencing used CD4+ or CD8+ T cells sorted from blood, obtained in a trial of the OX40 agonist ivuxolimab. These TCRs come from an adult with an advanced solid tumor such as melanoma, head and neck, liver or kidney cancer.

The rearrangement uses TRBV20-1 and TRBJ2-7, with D maybe TRBD1 (5 bases). The CDR3 totals 11 residues. The V gene's germline CDR1 is DFQATT and CDR2 SNEGSKA (reference sequence). Deletions cut 3 bases from V and 7 bases from J, with 10 bases between. CDR3 loop: CSASRVDEQYF. The CDR3 DNA sequence: TGCAGTGCTAGCAGGGTAGATGAGCAGTACTTC.

The chain uses TRBV19 and TRBJ2-7; the D is unclear. This CDR3 has 11 residues. The germline CDR1 and CDR2 sequences are LNHDA and SQIVND (reference sequence). Trimming stripped 5 bases from V and 1 base from J, with 3 bases between. The CDR3 reads CASSQSYEQYF. CDR3 DNA sequence: TGTGCCAGTAGTCAGTCCTACGAGCAGTACTTC.

This chain connects TRBV7-9 to TRBJ2-2; D is unclear. V was trimmed by 7 bases and J by 6 bases, leaving 6 bases between them. The CDR3 loop spans 11 amino acids. Germline values: CDR1 SEHNR, CDR2 FQNEAQ (reference sequence). As DNA, the CDR3 is TGTGCCAGCACCCTCGCCGGGGAGCTGTTTTTT. It encodes CASTLAGELFF.

The V gene is TRBV19, the J gene TRBJ1-2; a possible D gene is TRBD1 (6 bases). Germline CDR1 reads LNHDA; CDR2 reads SQIVND (reference sequence). The CDR3 has 15 residues. V gave up 7 bases and J gave up 4 bases, with 19 bases separating them. The CDR3 nucleotides read TGTGCCAGTATGACAGGAGGGGCGCGCGCCTATGGCTACACCTTC. Its translation: CASMTGGARAYGYTF.

The rearrangement links TRBV7-2 to TRBJ1-5; TRBD1 agrees at 8 bases. V dropped 3 bases and J dropped 2; count of bases not matched to a gene: 3. This CDR3 region has 15 residues. CDR1 is SGHTA, CDR2 FQGNSA, per germline. CDR3 nucleotide sequence: TGTGCCAGCAGCTTGACAGGGGTCGGCAATCAGCCCCAGCATTTT. It is translated as CASSLTGVGNQPQHF.

V usage is TRBV28 and J usage is TRBJ2-7; TRBD2 aligns across 12 bases. Germline V gene lookup returns CDR1 MDHEN and CDR2 SYDVKM. The CDR3 extends over 16 amino acids. The trim removed 5 bases at V and 0 bases at J, leaving 5 bases unmatched. This CDR3 is CASSGPGLAGSYEQYF. CDR3 DNA: TGTGCCAGCAGTGGCCCGGGACTAGCGGGCTCCTACGAGCAGTACTTC.

This chain joins TRBV7-2 and TRBJ1-3; D unclear. The CDR3 has 15 amino acids. Germline CDR1 is SGHTA and CDR2 is FQGNSA. The ends were cut back, 5 bases at V and 0 bases at J, with 11 bases in the middle. CDR3 in DNA: TGTGCCAGCAGCCCAGCGTCGCGCTCTGGAAACACCATATATTTT. This translates into CASSPASRSGNTIYF.

J is TRBJ2-5 and V is TRBV5-6; TRBD1 might be the D (5 bases). Germline CDR1 SGHDT, CDR2 YYEEEE. The CDR3 contains 14 residues. V lost 4 bases and J 4 bases, leaving 14 bases between the germline ends. CDR3 nucleotides: TGTGCCAGCAGCACCCCAGGGATTCGAGAGACCCAGTACTTC. Residues: CASSTPGIRETQYF.

The genes are TRBV5-4 and TRBJ2-1; perhaps TRBD2 as D (7 bases). V was cut by 7 bases and J by 0 bases, with 20 bases left in between. This CDR3 region has 17 residues. Germline V gene sequence: CDR1 SGHNT, CDR2 YYREEE (reference sequence). In DNA form, the CDR3 reads TGTGCCAGCTCCCCAAAGGGGGGGGAGGTCTCCTACAATGAGCAGTTCTTC. Amino acids: CASSPKGGEVSYNEQFF.

The rearrangement links TRBV7-8 to TRBJ1-5; 10 bases align to TRBD1. V gave up 2 bases and J gave up 4 bases; unmatched junction bases: 2. Germline assignment: CDR1 SGHVS and CDR2 FQNEAQ. This CDR3 is 15 amino acids long. The CDR3 reads CASSLRDRGNQPQHF. The DNA for the CDR3 is TGTGCCAGCAGCTTAAGGGACAGGGGAAATCAGCCCCAGCATTTT.

This chain links TRBV6-1 with TRBJ1-2, with D perhaps matching TRBD1 (5 bases). The CDR3 contains 14 residues. Germline assignment: CDR1 MNHNS and CDR2 SASEGT. Deletions cut 9 bases from V and 7 bases from J, with 21 bases between. The CDR3 here is CASPAGVGYGGYTF. The CDR3 DNA is TGTGCCAGTCCGGCGGGGGTAGGGTACGGTGGCTACACCTTC.

This clone was counted once. The chain has TRBV27 and TRBJ1-1, with D perhaps matching TRBD1 (6 bases). The CDR3 spans 12 residues. CDR1 is MNHEY and CDR2 is SMNVEV in the germline V gene (reference sequence). Trimming took 8 bases from V and 11 from J, leaving 18 bases between them. CDR3 amino acids: CASGPGHRGAFF. The CDR3 coding sequence is TGTGCCAGCGGTCCGGGACACCGAGGGGCTTTCTTT.

The chain recombines TRBV7-2 with TRBJ1-4, with TRBD1 as a possible D gene (6 bases). Germline V CDR1 and CDR2: SGHTA, FQGNSA. CDR3 length: 15 residues. V dropped 5 bases and J dropped 6 bases, with 16 bases sitting between them. The CDR3 DNA reads as TGTGCCAGCAGCCCCATTTCGGGACATGATGAAAAACTGTTTTTT. It codes for CASSPISGHDEKLFF.

The V and J genes are TRBV18 and TRBJ2-7; D is uncertain. Per the germline V gene, CDR1 is KGHSH and CDR2 is LQKENI. V was cut by 1 base and J by 1 base, with 14 bases left in between. The CDR3 has 16 residues. The DNA of the CDR3 is TGTGCCAGCTCACCACAGGGTAGAACATTATCCTACGAGCAGTACTTC. It yields the protein CASSPQGRTLSYEQYF.

V gene TRBV9 combines with J gene TRBJ1-2; 11 bases align to TRBD1. CDR3 size: 20 residues. The trim removed 4 bases at V and 0 bases at J, leaving 17 bases unmatched. Germline assignment: CDR1 SGDLS and CDR2 YYNGEE. CDR3 sequence: CASSPIPGQGGDRANYGYTF. For the CDR3, the DNA is TGTGCCAGCAGCCCAATTCCGGGACAGGGGGGAGACCGGGCTAACTATGGCTACACCTTC.

This chain uses TRBV15 with TRBJ1-1; D possibly corresponds to TRBD1 (5 bases). The CDR3 runs 14 residues. V lost 0 bases and J lost 7, with 12 bases in between. From germline, CDR1 is LNHNV and CDR2 YYDKDF (reference sequence). CDR3 nucleotides: TGTGCCACCAGCAGAGAGGGCAGGGAGGGTGAAGCTTTCTTT. Translation: CATSREGREGEAFF.

The chain combines TRBV28 with TRBJ1-4, with 8 bases that match TRBD1. The CDR3 is 15 residues long. With 5 bases clipped from V and 8 bases from J, the junction kept 10 bases outside the gene matches. CDR1 is MDHEN, CDR2 SYDVKM, per germline. The CDR3 DNA follows: TGTGCCAGCAGTCCGCAGACAGGGGTCGGCGAAAAACTGTTTTTT. It encodes CASSPQTGVGEKLFF.

V gene TRBV4-1 combines with J gene TRBJ1-3; D is unresolved. The CDR3 runs 15 residues. Germline V CDR1 and CDR2: MGHRA, YSYEKL. V gave up 1 base and J gave up 4 bases, with 11 bases separating them. The CDR3 nucleotides read TGCGCCAGCAGCCAAGGTCGGCCTGCGGGAAACACCATATATTTT. Translated, it gives CASSQGRPAGNTIYF.

The chain carries TRBV11-3 and TRBJ1-1; D is possibly TRBD1 (5 bases). This CDR3 has 13 amino acids. Trimming took 5 bases from V and 2 from J, leaving 9 bases between them. The germline V gene encodes CDR1 SGHNT and CDR2 YENEEA. CDR3 sequence: CASSPQVNTEAFF. The CDR3 nucleotides read TGTGCCAGCAGCCCACAGGTAAACACTGAAGCTTTCTTT.

This chain links TRBV6-5 with TRBJ1-1, with D hard to call. The CDR3 has 13 amino acids. Germline V gene lookup returns CDR1 MNHEY and CDR2 SVGAGI. Deletions cut 8 bases from V and 7 bases from J, with 17 bases between. DNA for the CDR3: TGTGCCAGCCGATCATGGGGATCCTTTGAAGCTTTCTTT. Protein: CASRSWGSFEAFF.

The chain uses TRBV5-1 and TRBJ1-6; D may be TRBD1 (5 bases). V lost 2 bases and J 13 bases, leaving 16 bases between the germline ends. Germline CDR1 is SGHRS and CDR2 is YFSETQ. The CDR3 contains 14 residues. For the CDR3, the DNA is TGCGCCAGCAGCTTTGGAGGACTTGGGGCGCCCCTCCACTTT. Amino acid sequence: CASSFGGLGAPLHF. Supplemented by reference TRBV5-1 and TRBJ1-6, the full variable domain reads KAGVTQTPRYLIKTRGQQVTLSCSPISGHRSVSWYQQTPGQGLQFLFEYFSETQRNKGNFPGRFSGRQFSNSRSEMNVSTLELGDSALYLCASSFGGLGAPLHFGNGTRLTVT.

The chain recombines TRBV5-1 with TRBJ1-2, with 7 bases fitting TRBD1. J lost 8 bases, V lost 0 bases, and 10 bases had no gene match. The CDR3 consists of 15 residues. The germline CDR1 and CDR2 sequences are SGHRS and YFSETQ. CDR3 DNA: TGCGCCAGCAGCTTGGCCGACAGGGAAGGTGGAGGCTACACCTTC. Translating gives CASSLADREGGGYTF.

The genes are TRBV4-1 and TRBJ1-1; TRBD1 agrees at 7 bases. CDR1 and CDR2 (germline): MGHRA, YSYEKL. CDR3 size: 15 residues. V lost 2 bases and J lost 3; bases outside the gene matches: 6. CDR3 DNA: TGCGCCAGCAGCCAACGACAGGGCGCAGACACTGAAGCTTTCTTT. Protein: CASSQRQGADTEAFF.

The chain recombines TRBV7-2 with TRBJ1-5, with a tentative D call TRBD1 (5 bases). V was shortened by 5 bases and J by 4 bases, with 15 bases between the two germline ends. Germline V gene sequence: CDR1 SGHTA, CDR2 FQGNSA. The CDR3 has 15 residues. The CDR3 spells CASSPTRGSNQPQHF. The CDR3 DNA is TGTGCCAGCAGCCCTACAAGGGGCAGTAATCAGCCCCAGCATTTT.